These 26 T cell receptor beta chains were sequenced from one sample in a study of CD8 T cells in Susac syndrome. RNA, at about 0.45 to 1 ug, was reverse transcribed with random hexamers. From the immunoSEQ multiplex PCR reads, TCRdb called clonotypes with MiXCR, one entry per CDR3 protein. The sample has 240,000 or so distinct CDR3 sequences; about 95% are singletons. The sequencing sample was made of CD4+ T cells from PBMCs. Source of these receptors: a human donor with Susac syndrome.

V usage is TRBV28 and J usage is TRBJ1-2; 7 bases line up with TRBD1. This CDR3 has 16 residues. The V segment lost 6 bases and the J segment 4 bases; nucleotides outside the gene matches: 14. Germline lookup yields CDR1 MDHEN and CDR2 SYDVKM. The CDR3 DNA is TGTGCCAGCAGCTCCCCCCCCGACAGGGATAGCTATGGCTACACCTTC. Its protein is CASSSPPDRDSYGYTF.

V is TRBV7-9 and J is TRBJ1-1, with D tentatively TRBD1 (5 bases). Trimming pared 3 bases from V and 1 base from J, leaving 18 bases between. Germline V lookup: CDR1 SEHNR, CDR2 FQNEAQ (reference sequence). The CDR3 consists of 17 residues. Here the CDR3 DNA reads TGTGCCAGCAGCTTGCGCGGCGGCGGGGCAAGGAACACTGAAGCTTTCTTT. This sequence encodes CASSLRGGGARNTEAFF.

This clonotype was observed a single time. This chain connects TRBV20-1 to TRBJ2-4; 9 positions agree with TRBD1. CDR3 size: 14 residues. Per germline, CDR1 DFQATT and CDR2 SNEGSKA (reference sequence). V shed 5 bases, J shed 6 bases, and the junction held 8 bases outside the gene matches. CDR3 nucleotides: TGCAGTGCTTTCCCCCCGGGACAGGGAAACATTCAGTACTTC. Translated: CSAFPPGQGNIQYF.

The rearrangement joins TRBV18 to TRBJ2-2; D perhaps matches TRBD2 (6 bases). CDR1 and CDR2 (germline): KGHSH, LQKENI. The V gene lost 3 bases and the J gene lost 0 bases, with 17 bases spanning the gap. The CDR3 is 18 residues long. For the CDR3, the DNA is TGTGCCAGCTCACCGACGGGTATTAGCGGAACGAACACCGGGGAGCTGTTTTTT. The encoded protein is CASSPTGISGTNTGELFF. Together with reference TRBV18 and TRBJ2-2, the CDR3 gives the full variable domain: NAGVMQNPRHLVRRRGQEARLRCSPMKGHSHVYWYRQLPEEGLKFMVYLQKENIIDESGMPKERFSAEFPKEGPSILRIQQVVRGDSAAYFCASSPTGISGTNTGELFFGEGSRLTVL.

The rearrangement links TRBV14 to TRBJ1-1; D gene uncertain. The V end was cut by 1 base, the J end by 7 bases, with 10 bases between. Germline V gene sequence: CDR1 SGHDN, CDR2 FVKESK. CDR3 length: 13 residues. CDR3 loop: CASSQASVVEAFF. The CDR3 DNA reads as TGTGCCAGCAGCCAAGCTTCAGTAGTTGAAGCTTTCTTT.

The V call is TRBV30, the J call TRBJ1-3; no definite D call. V lost 0 bases and J 0 bases, leaving 3 bases between the germline ends. The V gene's germline CDR1 is GTSNPN and CDR2 SVGIG (reference sequence). The length of the CDR3 is 13 residues. The CDR3 is CAWSVASGNTIYF. CDR3 coding DNA: TGTGCCTGGAGTGTAGCCTCTGGAAACACCATATATTTT.

V gene TRBV9 combines with J gene TRBJ2-1, with D maybe TRBD1 (6 bases). The germline V and J ends were trimmed by 0 bases and 0 bases, with 10 bases remaining between them. Germline V gene lookup returns CDR1 SGDLS and CDR2 YYNGEE. This CDR3 has 16 amino acids. The CDR3 nucleotides are TGTGCCAGCAGCGTAGGCAGGGACATCTCCTACAATGAGCAGTTCTTC. Encoded protein: CASSVGRDISYNEQFF.

The chain employs TRBV6-5 and TRBJ1-2; D may be TRBD1 (6 bases). Trimming pared 7 bases from V and 7 bases from J, leaving 19 bases between. The CDR3 runs to 14 residues. Germline loops: CDR1 MNHEY, CDR2 SVGAGI. CDR3 nucleotides: TGTGCCAGCACACGAGACTTGGGGGCCCCTGGCTACACCTTC. As protein: CASTRDLGAPGYTF.

The chain combines TRBV3-1 with TRBJ2-7, with D hard to call. Germline CDR1 reads LGHDT; CDR2 reads YNNKEL (reference sequence). The CDR3 length is 14 residues. Trimming removed 0 bases from V and 2 bases from J, with 8 bases in between. DNA of the CDR3: TGTGCCAGCAGCCAAGATCGGCGGACCTACGAGCAGTACTTC. This gives the protein CASSQDRRTYEQYF.

The DNA of the CDR3 is TGCAGCGCGATCGGTAGTGGGCTTTTCTACGAGCAGTACTTC. Residues: CSAIGSGLFYEQYF. This sequence joins TRBV29-1 and TRBJ2-7; D unclear. Per the germline V gene, CDR1 is SQVTM and CDR2 is ANQGSEA. The CDR3 extends over 14 amino acids. Trimming took 7 bases from V and 3 from J, leaving 19 bases between them.

The rearrangement links TRBV20-1 to TRBJ1-2, with D perhaps matching TRBD1 (5 bases). CDR3 length: 13 amino acids. Germline CDR1 and CDR2: DFQATT and SNEGSKA (reference sequence). V lost 1 base, J lost 4 bases, and 10 bases lay in between. The CDR3 reads CSARAEGFYGYTF. The DNA of the CDR3 is TGCAGTGCTAGAGCAGAGGGGTTCTATGGCTACACCTTC.

The DNA for the CDR3 is TGTGCCAGCTGGCAACAGGCGGATGGCTACACCTTC. Amino acids: CASWQQADGYTF. The V gene is TRBV28, the J gene TRBJ1-2, with D maybe TRBD1 (5 bases). Germline V gene lookup returns CDR1 MDHEN and CDR2 SYDVKM. V lost 8 bases to trimming and J lost 6 bases, with 13 bases between them. The CDR3 is made up of 12 amino acids.

This rearrangement joins TRBV20-1 to TRBJ1-5; no clear D gene. CDR1 and CDR2 from the germline V gene are DFQATT and SNEGSKA (reference sequence). Trimming pared 3 bases from V and 4 bases from J, leaving 13 bases between. The CDR3 spans 14 residues. Here the CDR3 reads CSASPELPNQPQHF. The CDR3 DNA reads as TGCAGTGCTAGCCCCGAATTACCAAATCAGCCCCAGCATTTT.

This clonotype was recorded once. The rearrangement links TRBV20-1 to TRBJ2-1, with 9 positions matching TRBD2. Germline V gene data show CDR1 as DFQATT and CDR2 as SNEGSKA (reference sequence). The CDR3 is 15 amino acids. After removal of 3 bases from V and 6 bases from J, the junction contained 9 bases not matched to a gene. The CDR3 nucleotides read TGCAGTGCTAGGGCATTAGCGGGAGTATTCAATGAGCAGTTCTTC. Amino acid sequence: CSARALAGVFNEQFF.

The rearrangement joins TRBV5-1 to TRBJ2-5, with 10 bases fitting TRBD2. V gave up 2 bases and J gave up 3 bases; unmatched junction bases: 1. CDR3 size: 14 residues. CDR1 is SGHRS and CDR2 is YFSETQ in the germline V gene. CDR3 nucleotides: TGCGCCAGCAGCTTAGCGGGAGGGAAAGAGACCCAGTACTTC. Its protein is CASSLAGGKETQYF.

This chain links TRBV4-1 with TRBJ1-2; D is perhaps TRBD1 (6 bases). Trimming took 0 bases from V and 4 from J, leaving 15 bases between them. Germline CDR1 and CDR2: MGHRA and YSYEKL. This CDR3 contains 16 residues. The CDR3: CASSQDGRGLGYGYTF. The CDR3 DNA follows: TGCGCCAGCAGCCAAGATGGCAGGGGCCTTGGCTATGGCTACACCTTC.

V and J are TRBV6-5 and TRBJ2-6, with D possibly matching TRBD1 (6 bases). From germline, CDR1 is MNHEY and CDR2 SVGAGI. The length of the CDR3 is 16 residues. Between the trimmed V and J ends, which lost 0 bases and 2 bases, there was a span of 8 bases. CDR3 amino acids: CASSYSGTPGANVLTF. The CDR3 bases are TGTGCCAGCAGTTACTCCGGGACACCTGGGGCCAACGTCCTGACTTTC.

V gene TRBV4-1 combines with J gene TRBJ2-5; TRBD2 matches at 12 bases. With V trimmed by 0 bases and J by 12 bases, 20 bases remained unmatched. The CDR3 runs 19 residues. In germline, CDR1 is MGHRA, CDR2 YSYEKL. The CDR3 nucleotides read TGCGCCAGCAGCCAAGATCATAAGCGGACTAGCGGGAATTTGGGAACCAAGTACTTC. Its translation is CASSQDHKRTSGNLGTKYF.

The rearrangement joins TRBV20-1 to TRBJ2-1; possible D gene TRBD1, 5 bases. CDR3 length: 16 amino acids. V was clipped by 1 base and J by 6 bases, with 19 bases between them. CDR1 is DFQATT, CDR2 SNEGSKA, per germline (reference sequence). In DNA form, the CDR3 reads TGCAGTGCTAGAGTGTTTTTTAGGGGCCGCGGCAATGAGCAGTTCTTC. This translates into CSARVFFRGRGNEQFF.

This rearrangement joins TRBV30 to TRBJ1-1; D is perhaps TRBD1 (6 bases). The V gene lost 0 bases and the J gene lost 9 bases, with 17 bases spanning the gap. The CDR3 spans 14 residues. Per the germline V gene, CDR1 is GTSNPN and CDR2 is SVGIG (reference sequence). The CDR3 region is CAWSVRIGGGQAFF. The CDR3 nucleotides are TGTGCCTGGAGTGTACGGATCGGCGGGGGCCAAGCTTTCTTT.

V and J are TRBV18 and TRBJ2-7; D call uncertain. Germline lookup yields CDR1 KGHSH and CDR2 LQKENI. The germline V and J ends were trimmed by 3 bases and 2 bases, with 11 bases remaining between them. The CDR3 has 14 amino acids. CDR3 loop: CASSPGDGPYEQYF. In DNA form, the CDR3 reads TGTGCCAGCTCACCCGGTGACGGGCCCTACGAGCAGTACTTC.

The chain employs TRBV20-1 and TRBJ2-7; D not resolved. Trimming pared 5 bases from V and 2 bases from J, leaving 13 bases between. Germline loops: CDR1 DFQATT, CDR2 SNEGSKA (reference sequence). The CDR3 length is 13 residues. CDR3 loop: CSAWTVGPYEQYF. The CDR3 DNA is TGCAGTGCTTGGACGGTTGGGCCCTACGAGCAGTACTTC.

This chain connects TRBV4-2 to TRBJ2-7; D unclear. This CDR3 is 17 amino acids long. CDR1 LGHNA and CDR2 YNFKEQ come from the germline V gene. V was pared by 0 bases and J by 0 bases, with 15 bases between. Here the CDR3 DNA reads TGTGCCAGCAGCCAAGATATGGCGCGGTCGAGCTCCTACGAGCAGTACTTC. Translated: CASSQDMARSSSYEQYF.

The J gene is TRBJ2-7, the V gene TRBV29-1, with D possibly TRBD1 on 6 matching bases. Trimming pared 6 bases from V and 3 bases from J, leaving 15 bases between. The CDR3 spans 13 residues. The germline CDR1 and CDR2 sequences are SQVTM and ANQGSEA. The CDR3 is CSVLGASGYEQYF. DNA of the CDR3: TGCAGCGTCCTGGGGGCGAGCGGCTACGAGCAGTACTTC.

This chain connects TRBV5-1 to TRBJ2-7; D gene unclear. This CDR3 region has 12 residues. Per germline, CDR1 SGHRS and CDR2 YFSETQ. Deletions cut 0 bases from V and 5 bases from J, with 6 bases between. CDR3 bases: TGCGCCAGCAGCTTGGGTCGGAACGAGCAGTACTTC. Residues: CASSLGRNEQYF.

The V and J genes are TRBV20-1 and TRBJ2-7, with D perhaps given as TRBD1 or TRBD2 (6 bases each). The CDR3 is made up of 15 amino acids. The germline V and J ends were trimmed by 6 bases and 3 bases, with 21 bases remaining between them. Germline V gives CDR1 DFQATT, CDR2 SNEGSKA (reference sequence). CDR3 in DNA: TGCAGTGCCTCGGCTCCGGGGGCCTCCTTCTACGAGCAGTACTTC. Its translation: CSASAPGASFYEQYF.